Described below is a single TCR beta chain sequence and its context. This sample is part of a study of PD-L1 blockade in urothelial cancer. Only in-frame clones appear in the TCRdb table, and some are missing; sequencing was by immunoSEQ multiplex PCR. The table has roughly 50,000 clones, 85% to 90% seen once; the top ten hold around 14%. Time point here: pretreatment peripheral blood. This CDR3 has 16 residues. The ends lost 3 bases at V and 4 bases at J; junction bases unmatched: 8. Germline V gene data show CDR1 as SGHAT and CDR2 as FQNNGV. This rearrangement joins TRBV11-2 to TRBJ2-5; the match to TRBD2 covers 10 bases. This clonotype was obtained from a man between 70 and 80 years old with urothelial cancer. This sample comprised PBMCs, obtained around atezolizumab (anti-PD-L1) treatment. CDR3 in DNA: TGTGCCAGCAGCTTCGGGGCTAGCGGGAGTGGAGAGACCCAGTACTTC. Its translation is CASSFGASGSGETQYF.